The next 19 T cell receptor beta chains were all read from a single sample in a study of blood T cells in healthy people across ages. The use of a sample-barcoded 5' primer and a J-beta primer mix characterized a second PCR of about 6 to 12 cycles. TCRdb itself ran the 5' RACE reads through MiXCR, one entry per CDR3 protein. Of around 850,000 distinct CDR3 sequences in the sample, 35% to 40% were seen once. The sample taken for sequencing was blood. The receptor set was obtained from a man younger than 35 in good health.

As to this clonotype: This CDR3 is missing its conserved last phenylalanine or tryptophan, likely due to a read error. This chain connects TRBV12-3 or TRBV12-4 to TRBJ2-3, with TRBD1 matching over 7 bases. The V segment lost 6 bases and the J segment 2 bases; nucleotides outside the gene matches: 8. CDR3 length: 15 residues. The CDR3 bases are TGTGCCAGCAGAGAGGACAGGACCCTCACAGATACGCAGTATTCT. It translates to CASREDRTLTDTQYS.

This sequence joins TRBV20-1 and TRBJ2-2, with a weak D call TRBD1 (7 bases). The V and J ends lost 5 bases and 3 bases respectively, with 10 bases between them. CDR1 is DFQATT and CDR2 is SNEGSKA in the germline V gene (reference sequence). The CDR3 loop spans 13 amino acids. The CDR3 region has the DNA TGCAGTGCTGACAGGGAGGACACCGGGGAGCTGTTTTTT. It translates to CSADREDTGELFF.

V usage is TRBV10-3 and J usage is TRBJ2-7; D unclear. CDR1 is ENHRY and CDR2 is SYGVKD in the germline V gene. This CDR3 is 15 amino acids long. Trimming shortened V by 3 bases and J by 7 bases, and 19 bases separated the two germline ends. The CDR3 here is CAISDNDRRGSEQYF. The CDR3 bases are TGTGCCATCAGTGATAATGACCGCCGTGGGTCTGAGCAGTACTTC.

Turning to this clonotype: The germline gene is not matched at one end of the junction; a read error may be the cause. The CDR3 here is CSAGDPAGGMSTDTQYF. The CDR3 DNA sequence: TGCAGTGCTGGAGATCCAGCGGGGGGGATGAGCACAGATACGCAGTATTTT. The gene calls are TRBV20-1 and TRBJ2-3; TRBD2 matches 10 bases. Germline lookup yields CDR1 DFQATT and CDR2 SNEGSKA (reference sequence). The CDR3 is made up of 17 amino acids.

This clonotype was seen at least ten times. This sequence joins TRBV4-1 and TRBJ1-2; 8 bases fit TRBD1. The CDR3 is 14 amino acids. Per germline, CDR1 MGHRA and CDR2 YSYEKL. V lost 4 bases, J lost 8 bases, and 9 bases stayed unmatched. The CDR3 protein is CASSPLTGDRGYTF. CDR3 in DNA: TGCGCCAGCAGCCCACTGACAGGGGATCGGGGCTACACCTTC.

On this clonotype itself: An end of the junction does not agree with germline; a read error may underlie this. This CDR3 reads CAGSFQGNTEAFF. The CDR3 DNA reads TGTGCCGGCAGCTTCCAGGGGAACACTGAAGCTTTCTTT. The chain employs TRBV5-6 and TRBJ1-1, with D tentatively TRBD1 (5 bases). The CDR3 has 13 residues. Germline V lookup: CDR1 SGHDT, CDR2 YYEEEE. Supplemented by reference TRBV5-6 and TRBJ1-1, the full variable domain reads DAGVTQSPTHLIKTRGQQVTLRCSPKSGHDTVSWYQQALGQGPQFIFQYYEEEERQRGNFPDRFSGHQFPNYSSELNVNALLLGDSALYLCAGSFQGNTEAFFGQGTRLTVV.

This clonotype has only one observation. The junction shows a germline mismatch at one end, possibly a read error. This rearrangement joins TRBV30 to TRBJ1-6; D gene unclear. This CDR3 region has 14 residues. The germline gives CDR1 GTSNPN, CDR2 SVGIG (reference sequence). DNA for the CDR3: TGTGCCTGGGGATTCAGGACCGAAAATTCACCCCCCCACTTT. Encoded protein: CAWGFRTENSPPHF.

The CDR3 bases are TGCAGCGTTGTAACAACAGGCTATGGCTACACCTTC. Protein product: CSVVTTGYGYTF. The chain joins TRBV29-1 to TRBJ1-2; tentative D call: TRBD1 (5 bases). CDR1 is SQVTM and CDR2 is ANQGSEA in the germline V gene. Between the trimmed V and J ends, which lost 4 bases and 4 bases, there was a span of 10 bases. The CDR3 covers 12 residues.

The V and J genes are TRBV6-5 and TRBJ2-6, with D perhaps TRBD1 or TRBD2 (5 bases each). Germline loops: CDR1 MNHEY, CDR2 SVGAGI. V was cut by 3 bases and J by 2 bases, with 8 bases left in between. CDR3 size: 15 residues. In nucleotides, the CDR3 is TGTGCCAGCAGTTATGGGACGACTGGGGCCAACGTCCTGACTTTC. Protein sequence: CASSYGTTGANVLTF.

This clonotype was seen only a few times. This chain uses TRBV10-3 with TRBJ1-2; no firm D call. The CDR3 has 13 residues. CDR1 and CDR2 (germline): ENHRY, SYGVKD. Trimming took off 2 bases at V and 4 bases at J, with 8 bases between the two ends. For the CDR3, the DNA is TGTGCCATCAGTGAGGGGGAACTCTATGGCTACACCTTC. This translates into CAISEGELYGYTF.

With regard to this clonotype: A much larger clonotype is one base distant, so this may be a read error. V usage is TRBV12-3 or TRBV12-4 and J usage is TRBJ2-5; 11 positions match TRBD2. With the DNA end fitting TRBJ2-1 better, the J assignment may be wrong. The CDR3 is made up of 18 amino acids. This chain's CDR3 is CASSLISGGEPIQETQFF. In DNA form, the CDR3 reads TGTGCCAGCAGTTTAATTAGCGGGGGGGAACCAATACAAGAGACCCAGTTCTTC.

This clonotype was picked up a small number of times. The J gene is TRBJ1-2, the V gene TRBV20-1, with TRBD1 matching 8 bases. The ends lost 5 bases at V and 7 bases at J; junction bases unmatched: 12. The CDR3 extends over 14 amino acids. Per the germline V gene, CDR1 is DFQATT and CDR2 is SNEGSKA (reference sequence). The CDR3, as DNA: TGCAGTGCTCCTACGGACAGGGCTTTAGGTGGCTACACCTTC. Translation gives CSAPTDRALGGYTF.

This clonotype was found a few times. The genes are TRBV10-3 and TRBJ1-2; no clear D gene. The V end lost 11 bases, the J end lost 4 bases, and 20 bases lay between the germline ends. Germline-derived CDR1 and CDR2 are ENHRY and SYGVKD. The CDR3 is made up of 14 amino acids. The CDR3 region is CAAHTGEPLYGYTF. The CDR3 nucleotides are TGTGCCGCCCATACCGGGGAGCCCCTCTATGGCTACACCTTC.

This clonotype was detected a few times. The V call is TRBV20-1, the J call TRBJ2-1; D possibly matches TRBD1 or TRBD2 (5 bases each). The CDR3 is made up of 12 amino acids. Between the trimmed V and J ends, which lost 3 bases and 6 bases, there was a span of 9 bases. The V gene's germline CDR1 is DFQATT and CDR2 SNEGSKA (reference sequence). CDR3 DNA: TGCAGTGCTAGGGCAGGGAGCAATGAGCAGTTCTTC. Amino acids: CSARAGSNEQFF.

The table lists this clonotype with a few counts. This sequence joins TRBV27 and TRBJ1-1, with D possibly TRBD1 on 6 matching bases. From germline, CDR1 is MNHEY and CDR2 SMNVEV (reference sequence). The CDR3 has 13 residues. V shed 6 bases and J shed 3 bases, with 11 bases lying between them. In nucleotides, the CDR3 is TGTGCCAGCAGCCACAGGGAGGACACTGAAGCTTTCTTT. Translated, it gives CASSHREDTEAFF.

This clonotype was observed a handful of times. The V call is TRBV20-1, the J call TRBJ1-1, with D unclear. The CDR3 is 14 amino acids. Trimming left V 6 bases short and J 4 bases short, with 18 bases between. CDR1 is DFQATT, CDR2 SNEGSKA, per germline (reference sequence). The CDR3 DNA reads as TGCAGTGCCCCCCTACCAACGTTAGGCACTGAAGCTTTCTTT. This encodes CSAPLPTLGTEAFF.

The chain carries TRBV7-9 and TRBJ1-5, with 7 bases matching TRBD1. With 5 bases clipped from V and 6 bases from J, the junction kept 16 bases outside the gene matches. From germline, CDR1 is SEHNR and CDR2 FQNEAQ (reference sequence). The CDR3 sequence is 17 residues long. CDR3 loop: CASSPVSPAQGVQPQHF. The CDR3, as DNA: TGTGCCAGCAGCCCAGTCTCCCCTGCTCAGGGGGTTCAGCCCCAGCATTTT.

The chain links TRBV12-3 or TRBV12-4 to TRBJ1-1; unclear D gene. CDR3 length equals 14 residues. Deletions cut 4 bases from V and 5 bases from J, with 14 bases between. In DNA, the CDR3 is TGTGCCAGCAGTTACTCCGGGATTTGGACTGAAGCTTTCTTT. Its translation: CASSYSGIWTEAFF.

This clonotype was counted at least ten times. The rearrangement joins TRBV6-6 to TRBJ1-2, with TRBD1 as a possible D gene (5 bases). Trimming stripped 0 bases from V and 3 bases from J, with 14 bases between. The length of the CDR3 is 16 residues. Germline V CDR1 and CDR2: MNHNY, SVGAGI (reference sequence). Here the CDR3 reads CASSYSGGGSDYGYTF. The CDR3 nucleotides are TGTGCCAGCAGTTACTCGGGGGGAGGGTCCGACTATGGCTACACCTTC.